These 2 T cell receptor beta chains originate from one sample sequenced in a study of blood T cell repertoires in COVID-19. Produced via immunoSEQ multiplex PCR; TCRdb's table is partial and in-frame only. This table has tens of thousands of clones, roughly 90% appearing once. The sample taken for sequencing was PBMCs or T cells enriched from blood (not recorded which). These receptors were obtained from a woman aged 45-65 years with acute COVID-19.

This chain links TRBV12-3 or TRBV12-4 with TRBJ1-1; TRBD1 agrees at 9 bases. The CDR3 runs 12 residues. The trim removed 6 bases at V and 9 bases at J, leaving 5 bases unmatched. The CDR3 protein is CASSWTGAKAFF. CDR3 in DNA: TGTGCCAGCAGCTGGACAGGGGCTAAAGCTTTCTTT.

The chain joins TRBV5-1 to TRBJ1-1; possible D gene TRBD1, 6 bases. The CDR3 has 15 residues. The germline V and J ends were trimmed by 4 bases and 0 bases, with 13 bases remaining between them. The germline CDR1 and CDR2 sequences are SGHRS and YFSETQ. CDR3 region: CASSISGVMNTEAFF. The CDR3 nucleotides are TGCGCCAGCAGCATCTCAGGGGTAATGAACACTGAAGCTTTCTTT.